In its sample, the clone carrying this T cell receptor beta chain was seen many times. The data derive from a study of T cells in Graves' hyperthyroidism and ophthalmopathy. Looked up from germline, CDR1 is MNHEY and CDR2 is SVGAGI. The V end was cut by 0 bases, the J end by 5 bases, with 7 bases between. This CDR3 spans 13 amino acids. Uncontrolled infection, other autoimmune disease, pregnancy or lactation excluded patients. Clinical symptoms, serum thyroxine, TRAb, thyroid ultrasound and orbital computed tomography established diagnosis. The PBMCs were taken from approximately 11 ml of fresh peripheral blood. Amplification targeted TCR beta CDR3 regions from RNA transcripts. First-round RT-PCR with HTBI primers amplified the TCR CDR3 region. TCRdb itself ran the multiplex PCR reads through MiXCR, one entry per CDR3 protein. The data show hundreds of thousands of distinct CDR3 sequences, under 15% seen once.

The sample consisted of blood. The chain employs TRBV6-5 and TRBJ1-1; tentatively, D is TRBD1 (5 bases). The TCR comes from a man between 18 and 29 years old with Graves' ophthalmopathy. The CDR3 spells CASSYSGVTEAFF. CDR3 coding DNA: TGTGCCAGCAGTTACTCAGGGGTTACTGAAGCTTTCTTT.